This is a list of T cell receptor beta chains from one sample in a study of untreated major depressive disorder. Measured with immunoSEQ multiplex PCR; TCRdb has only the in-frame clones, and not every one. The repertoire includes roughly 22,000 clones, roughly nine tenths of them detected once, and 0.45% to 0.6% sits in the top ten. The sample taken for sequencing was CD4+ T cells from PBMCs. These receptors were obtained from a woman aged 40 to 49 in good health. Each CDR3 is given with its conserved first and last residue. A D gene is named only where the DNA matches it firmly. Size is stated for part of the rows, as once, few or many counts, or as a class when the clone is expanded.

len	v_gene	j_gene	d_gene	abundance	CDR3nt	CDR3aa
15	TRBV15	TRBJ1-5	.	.	TGTGCCACCAGCAGAGACGGACAGAGCAATCAGCCCCAGCATTTT	CATSRDGQSNQPQHF
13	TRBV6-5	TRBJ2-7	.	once	TGTGCCAGCAGTGAGCCGGGGACCTACGAGCAGTACTTC	CASSEPGTYEQYF
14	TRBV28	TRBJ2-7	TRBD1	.	TGTGCCAGCCGCTCCGGGACAGGGGGGCGGGAGCAGTACTTC	CASRSGTGGREQYF
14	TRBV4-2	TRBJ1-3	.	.	TGTGCCAGCAGTCCACAGGTCTCTGGAAACACCATATATTTT	CASSPQVSGNTIYF
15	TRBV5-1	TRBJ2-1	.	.	TGCGCCAGCAGCCAATCACTATTACTAGGCCCTGAGCAGTTCTTC	CASSQSLLLGPEQFF
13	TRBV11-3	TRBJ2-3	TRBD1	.	TGTGCCAGCAGCCTTACAGGGGCAGATACGCAGTATTTT	CASSLTGADTQYF
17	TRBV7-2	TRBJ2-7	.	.	TGTGCCAGCAGCTTAGGAGCGAGGGGGACGGCCACCTACGAGCAGTACTTC	CASSLGARGTATYEQYF
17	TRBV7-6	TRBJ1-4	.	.	TGTGCCAGCAGCTTAGTTACTCTGGGCTCGAGTAATGAAAAACTGTTTTTT	CASSLVTLGSSNEKLFF
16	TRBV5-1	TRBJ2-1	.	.	TGCGCCAGCAGCTTTGGGGATCGAAGCTCCTACAATGAGCAGTTCTTC	CASSFGDRSSYNEQFF
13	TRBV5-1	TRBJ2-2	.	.	TGCGCCAGCAGGAGGGGGAACACCGGGGAGCTGTTTTTT	CASRRGNTGELFF
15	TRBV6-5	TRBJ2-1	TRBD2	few	TGTGCCAGCAGTGGCGGGGGTCTTTCCTACAATGAGCAGTTCTTC	CASSGGGLSYNEQFF
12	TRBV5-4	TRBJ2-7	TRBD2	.	TGTGCCAGCAGCTTGGGCGGACTAGCGGGGCCCTTC	CASSLGGLAGPF
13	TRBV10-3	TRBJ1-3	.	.	TGTGCCATCAGTGAGGTCTCTCGAAACACCATATATTTT	CAISEVSRNTIYF
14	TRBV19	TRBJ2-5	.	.	TGTGCCAGTAGGGGTTTGGGGGCACAAGAGACCCAGTACTTC	CASRGLGAQETQYF
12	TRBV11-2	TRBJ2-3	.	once	TGTGCCAGCAGCTTAGATCGGGATACGCAGTATTTT	CASSLDRDTQYF
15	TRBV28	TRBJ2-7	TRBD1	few	TGTGCCAGCAGTGGACGACAGGGGGGGGTCTACGAGCAGTACTTC	CASSGRQGGVYEQYF
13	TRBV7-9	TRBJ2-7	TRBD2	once	TGTGCCAGCAGCCCTTACGGGGGGTACGAGCAGTACTTC	CASSPYGGYEQYF
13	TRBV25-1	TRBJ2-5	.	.	TGTGCCAGCAGCGGGGGGCAGGAAGAGACCCAGTACTTC	CASSGGQEETQYF
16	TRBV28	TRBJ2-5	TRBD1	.	TGTGCCAGCACCAAAGGGGCAGGGGGCGTTGGGCAGACCCAGTACTTC	CASTKGAGGVGQTQYF
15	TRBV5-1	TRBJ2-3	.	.	TGCGCCAGCAGCTCGGCGGGACAGAGCACAGATACGCAGTATTTT	CASSSAGQSTDTQYF
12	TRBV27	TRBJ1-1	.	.	TGTGCCAGCAGTAGCGTGAACACTGAAGCTTTCTTT	CASSSVNTEAFF
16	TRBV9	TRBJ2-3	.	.	TGTGCCAGCAGCGCCCGGGACGGAGCTAGCACAGATACGCAGTATTTT	CASSARDGASTDTQYF
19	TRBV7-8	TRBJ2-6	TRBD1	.	TGTGCCAGCAGCTTATTCCGGGACAGGGGTCTTACCGGGGCCAACGTCCTGACTTTC	CASSLFRDRGLTGANVLTF
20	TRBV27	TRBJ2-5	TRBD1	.	TGTGCCAGCAGTGAAACACACCGTTTGGGACAGGGAATGTCCAGGGAGACCCAGTACTTC	CASSETHRLGQGMSRETQYF
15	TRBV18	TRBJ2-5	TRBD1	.	TGTGCCAGCACAATCGGACAGGGAGGTCAAGAGACCCAGTACTTC	CASTIGQGGQETQYF
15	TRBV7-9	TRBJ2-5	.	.	TGTGCCAGCAGCGAGAGGGGGACTACAAAAGAGACCCAGTACTTC	CASSERGTTKETQYF
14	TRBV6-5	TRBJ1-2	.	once	TGTGCCAGCAGTCGGACAGTCCCCCGGGATGGCTACACCTTC	CASSRTVPRDGYTF
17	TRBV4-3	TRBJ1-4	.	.	TGCGCCAGCAGCCAAGATTCTGGTGGGGGGGCCCCAGGAAAACTGTTTTTT	CASSQDSGGGAPGKLFF
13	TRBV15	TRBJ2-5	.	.	TGTGCCACCAGCATCAATGGGTGGGAGACCCAGTACTTC	CATSINGWETQYF
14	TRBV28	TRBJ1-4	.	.	TGTGCCAGCAGCCTTTTGGGGGGCCTTGAAAAACTGTTTTTT	CASSLLGGLEKLFF
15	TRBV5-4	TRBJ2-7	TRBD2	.	TGTGCCAGCAGCTCGAGACTAGCGGGAGCCTACGAGCAGTACTTC	CASSSRLAGAYEQYF